This T cell receptor beta chain was recorded in a study of T-cell reconstitution after alpha-beta-depleted transplantation in children. Study-level points and caveats: Expanded graft clones, several hundred of them, were reportedly the source of alpha-beta T cells about two months after transplant. At one year after transplant, newly produced T cells mostly accounted for T-cell counts and diversity.

On this clonotype: Its specificity is not known.

The TCRbeta library incorporated unique molecular identifiers. TCRdb re-called the PCR reads with MiXCR, one entry per CDR3 protein. The table records 900,000 or so distinct CDR3 sequences, approximately 15% of them present only once. The CDR3 spans 22 residues. Germline V CDR1 and CDR2: LGHDT, YNNKEL (reference sequence). Trimming took 1 base from V and 1 from J, leaving 29 bases between them. The gene calls are TRBV3-1 and TRBJ2-4; no reliable D call. The sequence came from a male patient younger than 18 who had a stem cell transplant for acute lymphoblastic leukemia, so the T cells may come from the graft donor. The sequences come from PBMCs, mostly from graft donor cells, collected 360 days after TCRalphabeta/CD19-depleted stem cell transplant. The CDR3, as DNA: TGTGCCAGCAGCCAAGTCGGATCGGCTCGACGGCAGATTTGGGCGGCCAAAAACATTCAGTACTTC. Its protein is CASSQVGSARRQIWAAKNIQYF.